This T cell receptor (beta chain) is from a study of T-cell memory formation after mild COVID-19. TCRdb ran MiXCR on the 5' RACE reads and lists one entry per CDR3 protein. Of hundreds of thousands of distinct CDR3 sequences listed, approximately 15% are singletons. Study results and caveats: Later expanders leaned CD4+, whereas clones that contracted between day 15 and 85 were balanced CD4/CD8.

Notes on this clonotype: What it recognizes is unknown.

Material for sequencing was PBMCs or a T cell subset sorted from them (not recorded which). The receptor was isolated from an adult woman who had mild COVID-19 (a few samples of this study predate the infection). Cell type and time point are not known.

Written as DNA, the CDR3 is TGTGCCAGTAGTATCAGGGGGAACGAAGCTTTCTTT. This gives the protein CASSIRGNEAFF. This chain links TRBV19 with TRBJ1-1, with 7 bases lining up with TRBD1. V shed 3 bases, J shed 8 bases, and the junction held 3 bases outside the gene matches. The length of the CDR3 is 12 residues. Germline loops: CDR1 LNHDA, CDR2 SQIVND (reference sequence). Looking up the rest from reference TRBV19 and TRBJ1-1 gives the full variable domain: DGGITQSPKYLFRKEGQNVTLSCEQNLNHDAMYWYRQDPGQGLRLIYYSQIVNDFQKGDIAEGYSVSREKKESFPLTVTSAQKNPTAFYLCASSIRGNEAFFGQGTRLTVV.